The present TCR beta chain was sequenced within a study of T-cell memory formation after mild COVID-19. Study-level information: TCR clusters mostly belonged to single donors.

General study results and limits: What remained unconfirmed was the SARS-CoV-2 specificity of second-wave clones peaking on day 37.

This clonotype was observed a handful of times. Its cognate antigen is unknown. Using its own MiXCR run on the 5' RACE reads, TCRdb lists one record per CDR3 protein. The sample includes 350,000 to 500,000 distinct CDR3 sequences, about 25% of them seen just once. The receptor's source is an adult woman who had mild COVID-19 (a few samples of this study predate the infection). Cell type and time point are not known. Sequencing was performed on PBMCs or a T cell subset sorted from them (not recorded which).

The CDR3 spells CATSDLGGEEPQHF. Written as DNA, the CDR3 is TGTGCCACCAGTGACCTGGGGGGGGAAGAACCCCAGCATTTT. V and J are TRBV24-1 and TRBJ1-5; the D gene is possibly TRBD1 (5 bases). CDR1 is KGHDR and CDR2 is SFDVKD in the germline V gene. This CDR3 has 14 amino acids. The V gene lost 4 bases and the J gene lost 10 bases, with 16 bases spanning the gap.